A single sample gave rise to the 14 T cell receptor beta chains below, sequenced in a study of T cells in Graves' hyperthyroidism and ophthalmopathy. RNA transcripts were the template for amplifying TCR beta CDR3 regions. An initial round of RT-PCR targeting the TCR CDR3 relied on the HTBI primer set. One entry per CDR3 protein, called by TCRdb with MiXCR from the multiplex PCR reads. The repertoire holds fewer than 400,000 distinct CDR3 sequences, with about 14% as singletons. The source material was blood. All receptors derive from a man aged 50 to 60 with Graves' ophthalmopathy.

This clonotype has a handful of counts. J is TRBJ1-2 and V is TRBV20-1; TRBD1 matches at 9 bases. The CDR3 is 14 residues long. The V gene's germline CDR1 is DFQATT and CDR2 SNEGSKA (reference sequence). V lost 3 bases to trimming and J lost 7 bases; unmatched junction nucleotides: 9. CDR3 nucleotides: TGCAGTGCTAGCCCGGTCGGACAGGGGTTTGGCTACACCTTC. Translation gives CSASPVGQGFGYTF.

V gene TRBV29-1 combines with J gene TRBJ2-1, with a possible D match to TRBD2 (5 bases). Trimming pared 3 bases from V and 6 bases from J, leaving 12 bases between. The CDR3 contains 13 residues. Germline V gene lookup returns CDR1 SQVTM and CDR2 ANQGSEA. For the CDR3, the DNA is TGCAGCGTTGAGCCCCCTAGCCTCAATGAGCAGTTCTTC. Translating it yields CSVEPPSLNEQFF.

This clonotype was observed many times. V is TRBV4-1 and J is TRBJ2-1; TRBD2 matches 9 bases. Per the germline V gene, CDR1 is MGHRA and CDR2 is YSYEKL. The CDR3 is made up of 15 amino acids. V lost 1 base, J lost 5 bases, and 3 bases stayed unmatched. The CDR3 sequence: CASSQVRGGDNEQFF. The DNA of the CDR3 is TGCGCCAGCAGCCAAGTTCGCGGGGGGGACAATGAGCAGTTCTTC.

This clonotype showed up many times. The chain recombines TRBV11-2 with TRBJ2-7; 15 nucleotides agree with TRBD2. The CDR3 has 16 residues. V gave up 5 bases and J gave up 1 base; unmatched junction bases: 3. Germline lookup yields CDR1 SGHAT and CDR2 FQNNGV. The CDR3 nucleotides read TGTGCCAGCAGCCTGGGACTAGCGGGAGGATCCTACGAGCAGTACTTC. Its protein product is CASSLGLAGGSYEQYF.

This rearrangement joins TRBV5-1 to TRBJ1-2; 8 nucleotides line up with TRBD1. In germline, CDR1 is SGHRS, CDR2 YFSETQ. V lost 1 base to trimming and J lost 7 bases; unmatched junction nucleotides: 6. This CDR3 has 14 residues. The CDR3 nucleotides are TGCGCCAGCAGCTTGATACAGGGGGACGGTGGCTACACCTTC. This translates into CASSLIQGDGGYTF.

CDR3 loop: CSVDPDGANIQYF. The CDR3 DNA sequence: TGCAGCGTTGATCCAGACGGGGCGAACATTCAGTACTTC. V is TRBV29-1 and J is TRBJ2-4; D assignment may be TRBD1 or TRBD2 (5 bases each). The CDR3 totals 13 residues. Germline V gives CDR1 SQVTM, CDR2 ANQGSEA. V dropped 3 bases and J dropped 7 bases, with 13 bases sitting between them.

This clonotype was seen just once. The chain links TRBV10-2 to TRBJ2-1; 7 bases agree with TRBD2. Germline lookup yields CDR1 WSHSY and CDR2 SAAADI. The CDR3 has 15 amino acids. V dropped 6 bases and J dropped 0; count of bases not matched to a gene: 5. For the CDR3, the DNA is TGCGCCAGCAGGTCTGGCGGGAGCTCCTACAATGAGCAGTTCTTC. Residues: CASRSGGSSYNEQFF.

The chain links TRBV18 to TRBJ1-1; 10 bases fit TRBD1. The CDR3 runs to 16 residues. The germline V gene encodes CDR1 KGHSH and CDR2 LQKENI. Trimming cost V 2 bases and J 5 bases; bases outside gene matches: 8. The CDR3 loop reads CASSPKGQGSQTEAFF. The CDR3 nucleotides are TGTGCCAGCTCACCAAAGGGACAGGGGTCCCAAACTGAAGCTTTCTTT.

This clonotype turned up a few times. This sequence joins TRBV5-1 and TRBJ2-2, with 8 bases aligning to TRBD1. The CDR3 extends over 15 amino acids. The germline V gene encodes CDR1 SGHRS and CDR2 YFSETQ. With 3 bases clipped from V and 3 bases from J, the junction kept 4 bases outside the gene matches. Here the CDR3 DNA reads TGCGCCAGCAGCTCCGGACAGGGCTACACCGGGGAGCTGTTTTTT. Encoded protein: CASSSGQGYTGELFF.

The count of this clonotype is one. The chain is built from TRBV19 and TRBJ2-4, with D perhaps TRBD1 (7 bases). The CDR3 contains 12 residues. Germline V CDR1 and CDR2: LNHDA, SQIVND (reference sequence). Trimming pared 7 bases from V and 9 bases from J, leaving 13 bases between. This CDR3 reads CASTTQGGIQYF. DNA of the CDR3: TGTGCCAGTACCACGCAGGGGGGCATTCAGTACTTC. The whole variable domain, filled in from reference TRBV19 and TRBJ2-4, reads DGGITQSPKYLFRKEGQNVTLSCEQNLNHDAMYWYRQDPGQGLRLIYYSQIVNDFQKGDIAEGYSVSREKKESFPLTVTSAQKNPTAFYLCASTTQGGIQYFGAGTRLSVL.

This clonotype has a count of ten or more. The chain carries TRBV12-3 or TRBV12-4 and TRBJ2-3; D unclear. Trimming took 7 bases from V and 1 from J, leaving 21 bases between them. CDR3 length: 17 amino acids. The CDR3 loop reads CASTISMGAEGTDTQYF. The CDR3 nucleotides are TGTGCCAGCACAATTTCAATGGGTGCGGAAGGCACAGATACGCAGTATTTT.

In regard to this clonotype: This clone may be a read error of a much larger clone one base away. The chain links TRBV9 to TRBJ1-1, with D uncertain. Germline lookup yields CDR1 SGDLS and CDR2 YYNGEE. This CDR3 is built from 12 residues. The CDR3 coding sequence is TGTGCCAGCAGCGCGCAGAACACTGGAGCTTTCTTT. Protein product: CASSAQNTGAFF.

There are many counts of this clonotype. The genes are TRBV29-1 and TRBJ2-7, with 8 bases matching TRBD1. V was clipped by 4 bases and J by 6 bases; unmatched bases: 2. The CDR3 has 11 residues. Germline assignment: CDR1 SQVTM and CDR2 ANQGSEA. The CDR3 sequence: CSVAQGGEQYF. In DNA, the CDR3 is TGCAGCGTTGCACAGGGGGGCGAGCAGTACTTC.

This clonotype was observed many times. The chain uses TRBV3-1 and TRBJ2-7; 10 bases line up with TRBD1. In germline, CDR1 is LGHDT, CDR2 YNNKEL (reference sequence). The J segment lost 3 bases and the V segment lost 2 bases, leaving 1 base of the junction unmatched. CDR3 length: 14 amino acids. The CDR3 DNA follows: TGTGCCAGCAGCCAACGGGACAGGGGCTACGAGCAGTACTTC. Encoded protein: CASSQRDRGYEQYF.